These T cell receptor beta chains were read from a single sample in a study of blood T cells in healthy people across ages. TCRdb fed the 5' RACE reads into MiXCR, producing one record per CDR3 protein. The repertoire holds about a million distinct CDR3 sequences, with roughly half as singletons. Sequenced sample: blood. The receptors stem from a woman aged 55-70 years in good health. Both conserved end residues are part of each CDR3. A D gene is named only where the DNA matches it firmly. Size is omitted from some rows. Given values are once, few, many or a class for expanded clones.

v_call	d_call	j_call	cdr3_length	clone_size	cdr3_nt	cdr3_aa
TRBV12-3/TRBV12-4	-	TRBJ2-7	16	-	TGTGCCAGCAGTTTAGACAGTGGCAGGCCCCCGTCAGAGCAGTACTTC	CASSLDSGRPPSEQYF
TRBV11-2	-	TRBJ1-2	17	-	TGTGCCAGCAGCTCGACTAAGGGGCGCCTCGCCACCCATGGCTACACCTTC	CASSSTKGRLATHGYTF
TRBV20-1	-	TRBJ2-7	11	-	TGCAGTGCGAGTAGGACCTGCGAGCAGTACTTC	CSASRTCEQYF
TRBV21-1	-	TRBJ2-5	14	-	TGTGCCAGCACCCCGGACTATGGTTGGGAGACCCAGTACTTC	CASTPDYGWETQYF
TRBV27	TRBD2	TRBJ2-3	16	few	TGTGCCAGCCGAACCCGGACTAGCGGGCTCACAGATACGCAGTATTTT	CASRTRTSGLTDTQYF
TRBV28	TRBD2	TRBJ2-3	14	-	TGTGCCAGCAGTTTCGGACTAGTCCGAGATACGCAGTATTTT	CASSFGLVRDTQYF
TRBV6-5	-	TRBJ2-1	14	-	TGTGCCAGCAGTATTACGAGGGCGGGGAATGAGCAGTTCTTC	CASSITRAGNEQFF
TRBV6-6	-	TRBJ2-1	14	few	TGTGCCAGCAGTTACGAGACTGGAGCTGGGGAGCAGTTCTTC	CASSYETGAGEQFF
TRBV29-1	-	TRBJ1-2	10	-	TGCAGCGCCCTCCTCCCTGGCTACACCTTC	CSALLPGYTF
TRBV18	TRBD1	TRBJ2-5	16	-	TGTGCCAGCTCCCTTCGGACAGGGGACCGCCAAGAGACCCAGTACTTC	CASSLRTGDRQETQYF
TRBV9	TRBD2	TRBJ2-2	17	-	TGTGCCAGCAGCCCCCATGCTAGCGGGATCAACACCGGGGAGCTGTTTTTT	CASSPHASGINTGELFF
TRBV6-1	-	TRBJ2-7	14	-	TGTGCCAGCAGTGAAGCGCGCCACCTTTACGAGCAGTACTTC	CASSEARHLYEQYF
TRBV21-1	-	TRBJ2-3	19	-	TGTGCCAGCAGCAAAGCGCTCGGTCTAGGGGCGGGAGGGGGAGATACGCAGTATTTT	CASSKALGLGAGGGDTQYF
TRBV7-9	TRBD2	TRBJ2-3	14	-	TGTGCCAGCAGGGCAGCGGGAGGGAAAGATACGCAGTATTTT	CASRAAGGKDTQYF
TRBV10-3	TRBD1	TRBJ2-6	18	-	TGTGCCATCAGTCTTACGGGGACAGGGGGCACTGGGGCCAACGTCCTGACTTTC	CAISLTGTGGTGANVLTF
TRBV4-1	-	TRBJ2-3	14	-	TGCGCCAGCAGCCTGAGGACACCGACAGATACGCAGTATTTT	CASSLRTPTDTQYF
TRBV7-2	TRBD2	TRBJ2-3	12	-	TGTGCCAGCAGCGCTAGCGGAGATACGCAGTATTTT	CASSASGDTQYF
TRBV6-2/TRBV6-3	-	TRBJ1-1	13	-	TGTGCCAGCAGTTACGGCTTTTCCACTGAAGCTTTCTTT	CASSYGFSTEAFF
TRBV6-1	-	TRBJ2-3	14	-	TGTGCCAGCAGTGAAGCGGCCCAGCCAGATACGCAGTATTTT	CASSEAAQPDTQYF
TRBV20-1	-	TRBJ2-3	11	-	TGCAGTGCTAGCGCTCCTGATACGCAGTATTTT	CSASAPDTQYF
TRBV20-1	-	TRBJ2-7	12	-	TGCAGTGCTAGACCAAAGCAATACGAGCAGTACTTC	CSARPKQYEQYF
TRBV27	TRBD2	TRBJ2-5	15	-	TGTGCCAGCAGTTTAGGGGGCGGGACTAGGGAGACCCAGTACTTC	CASSLGGGTRETQYF
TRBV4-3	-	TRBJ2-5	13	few	TGCGCCAGCAGCCAAGAGTTCGGGGAGACCCAGTACTTC	CASSQEFGETQYF
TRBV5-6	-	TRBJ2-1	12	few	TGTGCCAGCAGCCTCCCCTCATCGGAGCAGTTCTTC	CASSLPSSEQFF
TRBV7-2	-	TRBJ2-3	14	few	TGTGCCAGCAGCTCGCCCGAGGGCGCAGATACGCAGTATTTT	CASSSPEGADTQYF
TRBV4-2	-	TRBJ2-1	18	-	TGTGCCAGCAGCCAAGTTGCGGCTCCCTCAAACTACTACAATGAGCAGTTCTTC	CASSQVAAPSNYYNEQFF
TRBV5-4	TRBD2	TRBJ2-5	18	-	TGTGCCAGCAGCCCCCGCCGGACTAGCGGGAGGGTAATAGGGGAGCAGTACTTC	CASSPRRTSGRVIGEQYF
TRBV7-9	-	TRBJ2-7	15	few	TGTGCCAGCAGCTCAAAGGGGGGGACCGAGTACGAGCAGTACTTC	CASSSKGGTEYEQYF
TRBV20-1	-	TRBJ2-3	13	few	TGCAGTGCTAGAGATCCTCAGGCAGATACGCAGTATTTT	CSARDPQADTQYF
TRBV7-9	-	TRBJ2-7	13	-	TGTGCCAGCAGCTTAGGTATTTTTTACGAGCAGTACTTC	CASSLGIFYEQYF
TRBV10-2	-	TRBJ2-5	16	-	TGCGCCAGCAGCCCGACTAGTGGAGGGATGGGAGAGACCCAGTACTTC	CASSPTSGGMGETQYF
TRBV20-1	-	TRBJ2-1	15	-	TGCAGTGCCCCCGGGGTGGAGGGCACATACAATGAGCAGTTCTTC	CSAPGVEGTYNEQFF
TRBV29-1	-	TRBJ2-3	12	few	TGCAGCGTTGATTGGGGGGCAGATACGCAGTATTTT	CSVDWGADTQYF
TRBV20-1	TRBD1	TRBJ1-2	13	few	TGCAGTGCTAGAGAAGGGACAGGGATTGGCTACACCTTC	CSAREGTGIGYTF
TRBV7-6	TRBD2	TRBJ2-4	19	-	TGTGCCAGCAGCTTAGCGGAGGGACTAGCGGATCTAGCCAAAAACATTCAGTACTTC	CASSLAEGLADLAKNIQYF
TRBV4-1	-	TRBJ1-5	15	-	TGCGCCAGCAGAGCCCTTACAGGAGACAATCAGCCCCAGCATTTT	CASRALTGDNQPQHF
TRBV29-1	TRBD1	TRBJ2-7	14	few	TGCAGCGTCTCCACCGACAGGGTGGGCTACGAGCAGTACTTC	CSVSTDRVGYEQYF
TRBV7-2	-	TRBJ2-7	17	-	TGTGCCAGCAGCTTAGAGTTGAGTGGACTTACGGCCTACGAGCAGTACTTC	CASSLELSGLTAYEQYF
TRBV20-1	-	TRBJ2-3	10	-	TGCAGTGCCGTAACAGATACGCAGTATTTT	CSAVTDTQYF
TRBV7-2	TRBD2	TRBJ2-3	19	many	TGTGCCAGCAGCTTAAGGTCGCTAGCGGGAGGGCGGTCGGCAGATACGCAGTATTTT	CASSLRSLAGGRSADTQYF
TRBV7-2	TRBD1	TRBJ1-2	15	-	TGTGCCAGCAGCTCCCGGACAGGGGGCAGCTATGGCTACACCTTC	CASSSRTGGSYGYTF
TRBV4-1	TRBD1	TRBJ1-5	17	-	TGCGCCAGCAGCCCACGACAGGGGGCACGGAGTAATCAGCCCCAGCATTTT	CASSPRQGARSNQPQHF
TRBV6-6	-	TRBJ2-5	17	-	TGTGCCAGCAGTTACTCGCAAGGAGTCGCGGGTAAAGAGACCCAGTACTTC	CASSYSQGVAGKETQYF
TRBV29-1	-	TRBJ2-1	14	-	TGCAGCGTTGTACCTCGAAGTTCCTACAATGAGCAGTTCTTC	CSVVPRSSYNEQFF
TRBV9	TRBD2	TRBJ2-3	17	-	TGTGCCAGCAGCGTAGTTGGGTTAGCGGGAGTCCGGGATACGCAGTATTTT	CASSVVGLAGVRDTQYF
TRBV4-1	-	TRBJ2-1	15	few	TGCGCCAGCAGCCAGTTGGGGGCCTCCTACAATGAGCAGTTCTTC	CASSQLGASYNEQFF
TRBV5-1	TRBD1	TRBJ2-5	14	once	TGCGCCAGCAGCTTGTACGGGACAGAAGAGACCCAGTACTTC	CASSLYGTEETQYF
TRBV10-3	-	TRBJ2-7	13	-	TGTGCCATCTCACCGGGTCCCTCCTACGAGCAGTACTTC	CAISPGPSYEQYF
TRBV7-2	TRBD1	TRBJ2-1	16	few	TGTGCCAGCAGCTTAGGTGGGACAGTAGGTAGCAATGAGCAGTTCTTC	CASSLGGTVGSNEQFF
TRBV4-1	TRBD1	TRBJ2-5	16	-	TGCGCCAGCAGCAAAACCCCGGGACAGGGGGGAGAGACCCAGTACTTC	CASSKTPGQGGETQYF
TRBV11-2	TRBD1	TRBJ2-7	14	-	TGTGCTAGCAGCAAAACCGGGACAGCCTACGAGCAGTACTTC	CASSKTGTAYEQYF
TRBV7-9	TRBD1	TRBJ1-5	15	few	TGTGCCAGCAGCCAGGGACAGATTAGCAATCAGCCCCAGCATTTT	CASSQGQISNQPQHF
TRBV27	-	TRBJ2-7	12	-	TGTGCCAGCGCCAGGGGATCCTACGAGCAGTACTTC	CASARGSYEQYF
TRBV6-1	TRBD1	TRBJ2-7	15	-	TGTGCCAGCAGTGAGGCGGGACAGGGTTTCTACGAGCAGTACTTC	CASSEAGQGFYEQYF
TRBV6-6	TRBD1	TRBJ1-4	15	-	TGTGCCAGCAGCCGTACAGGGGGGGATGTCGAAAAACTGTTTTTT	CASSRTGGDVEKLFF